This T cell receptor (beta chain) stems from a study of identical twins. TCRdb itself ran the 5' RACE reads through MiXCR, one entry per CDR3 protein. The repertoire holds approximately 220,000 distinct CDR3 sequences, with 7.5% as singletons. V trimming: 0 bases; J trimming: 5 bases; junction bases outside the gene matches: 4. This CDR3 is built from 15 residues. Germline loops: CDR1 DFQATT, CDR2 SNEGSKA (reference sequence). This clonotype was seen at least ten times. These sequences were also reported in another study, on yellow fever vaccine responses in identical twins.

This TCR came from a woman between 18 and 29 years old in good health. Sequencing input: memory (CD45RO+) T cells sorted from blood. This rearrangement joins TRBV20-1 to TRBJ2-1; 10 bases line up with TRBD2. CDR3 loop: CSARDPSGSDNEQFF. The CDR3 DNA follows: TGCAGTGCTAGAGACCCTAGCGGGAGTGACAATGAGCAGTTCTTC.